This is a list of T cell receptor beta chains from one sample in a study of shared clonotypes between healthy human individuals. The protocol was immunoSEQ multiplex PCR, while the TCRdb copy is restricted to in-frame clones and leaves out a portion. The table includes hundreds of thousands of clones, around 95% detected once. Sequencing was carried out using naive CD8+ T cells sorted from blood. The source of these receptors is a woman in her twenties or thirties in good health. Both conserved end residues are part of each CDR3. The D gene is left open where the match is weak. Size tells how often a clone was seen (once, few, many) or the class of an expanded clone, and some rows leave it out.

size	V	D	J	DNA	CDR3
NA	TRBV5-4	NA	TRBJ1-3	TGTGCCAGCAGCTTGGGACGAGGGACCGCCGGAAACACCATATATTTT	CASSLGRGTAGNTIYF
NA	TRBV27	NA	TRBJ2-2	TGTGCCAGCAGTTTATCGACCGAGCCCGGGGAGCTGTTTTTT	CASSLSTEPGELFF
NA	TRBV10-2	TRBD1	TRBJ2-7	TGCGCCAGCAGTGGGCCCCGGGACAGGACGGACTACGAGCAGTACTTC	CASSGPRDRTDYEQYF
NA	TRBV5-7	NA	TRBJ2-7	TGTGCCAGGATAAACCGGGGCCTCTCGGAGCAGTACTTC	CARINRGLSEQYF
NA	TRBV6-1	NA	TRBJ2-1	TGTGCCAGCAGTGTGTCCTCCGGGACCCCCAATGAGCAGTTCTTC	CASSVSSGTPNEQFF
NA	TRBV27	NA	TRBJ2-7	TGTGCCAGCAGTTTCGGGCGGATGTACGAGCAGTACTTC	CASSFGRMYEQYF
NA	TRBV15	TRBD1	TRBJ1-2	TGTGCCACCAGCAGCGGGGACAGGGGGCTCTTAGGCTACACCTTC	CATSSGDRGLLGYTF
NA	TRBV28	TRBD1	TRBJ1-1	TGTGCCAGTATACCGATATTGACAGGGGATCGTGGTAAGAACACTGAAGCTTTCTTT	CASIPILTGDRGKNTEAFF
once	TRBV18	TRBD1	TRBJ2-7	TGTGCCAGCTCACCAGGCGACAGGGTGACCACCTACGAGCAGTACTTC	CASSPGDRVTTYEQYF
NA	TRBV28	TRBD2	TRBJ2-1	TGTGCCAGCAGCCCGAATACTAGCGGGAGAAACTCCTACAATGAGCAGTTCTTC	CASSPNTSGRNSYNEQFF
NA	TRBV7-8	NA	TRBJ2-7	TGTGCCAGCAGCTTAGGGCTCTCGCGGTCCTCCTACGAGCAGTACTTC	CASSLGLSRSSYEQYF
NA	TRBV27	NA	TRBJ2-7	TGTGCCAGCAGTTTGGGGCAGACCTCCTACGAGCAGTACTTC	CASSLGQTSYEQYF
NA	TRBV5-6	NA	TRBJ2-1	TGTGCCAGCAGCTACGTCAACGGCAATGAGCAGTTCTTC	CASSYVNGNEQFF
NA	TRBV7-9	TRBD1	TRBJ2-7	TGTGCCAGCAGCTTTAACCGACAGGGGGTCGACGAGCAGTACTTC	CASSFNRQGVDEQYF
NA	TRBV7-9	NA	TRBJ1-6	TGTGCCAGCAGCTCCGGGCCCTACTCCAATTCACCCCTCCACTTT	CASSSGPYSNSPLHF
NA	TRBV7-2	NA	TRBJ1-2	TGTGCCAGCAGCTTAGCTGCGGGTGGCTACACCTTC	CASSLAAGGYTF
NA	TRBV7-9	NA	TRBJ2-7	TGTGCCAGCAGCTTAGGGGGGTCTAGTAGTTACGAGCAGTACTTC	CASSLGGSSSYEQYF
NA	TRBV27	NA	TRBJ1-1	TGTGCCAGCAGTTTTACAGGCACTGAAGCTTTCTTT	CASSFTGTEAFF
NA	TRBV9	TRBD1	TRBJ2-7	TGTGCCAGCACTCTCGGACAGGGCGGCTACGAGCAGTACTTC	CASTLGQGGYEQYF
NA	TRBV27	NA	TRBJ1-2	TGTGCCAGCAGCCTGTCTCGGCGAGCCCTTCTTGGCTACACCTTC	CASSLSRRALLGYTF
NA	TRBV7-2	NA	TRBJ1-1	TGTGCCAGCAGCTTAGCGGGGTCTGAAGCTTTCTTT	CASSLAGSEAFF
NA	TRBV13	TRBD1	TRBJ2-7	TGTGCCAGCAGCTCCCTTGGGACAGGGGATGACGAGCAGTACTTC	CASSSLGTGDDEQYF
NA	TRBV7-6	NA	TRBJ2-1	TGTGCCAGCAGCACCAGACAGAGCTCCTACAATGAGCAGTTCTTC	CASSTRQSSYNEQFF
once	TRBV6-6	TRBD2	TRBJ2-1	TGTGCCAGCAGTTACGGGACTAGCGGGATTGCGAATGAGCAGTTCTTC	CASSYGTSGIANEQFF
once	TRBV9	TRBD2	TRBJ2-7	TGTGCCAGCAGCGTAGCCGGGACTAGCGATTCCTACGAGCAGTACTTC	CASSVAGTSDSYEQYF
NA	TRBV6-5	TRBD1	TRBJ2-7	TGTGCCAGCACCCCGGGACAGGGACCCTACGAGCAGTACTTC	CASTPGQGPYEQYF